Listed below are T cell receptor beta chains from one sample, sequenced in a study of T cell responses to AZD1222 COVID-19 vaccine. TCRdb's copy holds only in-frame clones and misses some; the assay was immunoSEQ multiplex PCR. The sample carries fewer than 50,000 clones, around 77% recorded once. This sample comprised peripheral blood, obtained 28 days after the second dose of the MenACWY control vaccine. The source of these receptors is an adult who received the MenACWY meningococcal vaccine as a control. Both conserved end residues are part of each CDR3. The D gene is left open where the match is weak. Size values are once, few and many counts, or a class for expanded clones, and some rows have none.

j_gene	v_gene	abundance	d_gene	CDR3aa	CDR3nt
TRBJ1-2	TRBV6-5	.	.	CASRPTASGGYTF	TGTGCCAGCAGACCGACCGCCTCAGGGGGCTACACCTTC
TRBJ2-2	TRBV27	.	TRBD2	CASSLSILAGAGELFF	TGTGCCAGCAGTTTATCTATTCTAGCGGGAGCCGGGGAGCTGTTTTTT
TRBJ2-3	TRBV6-5	.	.	CASVSGQSTDTQYF	TGTGCCAGCGTTTCCGGACAGAGCACAGATACGCAGTATTTT
TRBJ1-1	TRBV19	.	.	CASSMVGGRGGDEAFF	TGTGCCAGTAGTATGGTTGGAGGCCGAGGGGGTGATGAAGCTTTCTTT
TRBJ1-6	TRBV28	.	.	CASTLRQNNSPLHF	TGTGCCAGCACATTGCGACAGAATAATTCACCCCTCCACTTT
TRBJ1-6	TRBV9	.	TRBD1	CASSVDSGQTPLHF	TGTGCCAGCAGCGTAGATTCGGGACAGACACCCCTCCACTTT
TRBJ1-1	TRBV7-6	once	.	CASSLSGPNTEAFF	TGTGCCAGCAGCTTATCAGGGCCGAACACTGAAGCTTTCTTT
TRBJ1-1	TRBV5-6	once	.	CASSRSQGDTEAFF	TGTGCCAGCAGCCGATCTCAGGGAGACACTGAAGCTTTCTTT
TRBJ2-2	TRBV6-4	.	.	CASRGRAGELFF	TGTGCCAGCAGGGGAAGGGCCGGGGAGCTGTTTTTT
TRBJ1-1	TRBV6-4	.	.	CASSDGGGGTEAFF	TGTGCCAGCAGTGACGGGGGCGGCGGCACTGAAGCTTTCTTT
TRBJ1-4	TRBV10-1	.	TRBD1	CASNTTGATNEKLFF	TGCGCCAGCAACACAACAGGGGCAACTAATGAAAAACTGTTTTTT
TRBJ2-3	TRBV18	.	.	CATTGLRTDTQYF	TGTGCCACCACGGGACTCCGCACAGATACGCAGTATTTT
TRBJ2-5	TRBV5-1	.	.	CASSLESGLAQETQYF	TGCGCCAGCAGCTTGGAGTCAGGGCTCGCCCAAGAGACCCAGTACTTC
TRBJ1-5	TRBV19	.	.	CASSIQGQPQHF	TGTGCCAGTAGTATTCAGGGTCAGCCCCAGCATTTT
TRBJ1-5	TRBV12-3/TRBV12-4	.	.	CASSSDFNQPQHF	TGTGCCAGCAGTTCCGACTTTAATCAGCCCCAGCATTTT
TRBJ2-5	TRBV3-1/TRBV3-2	few	.	CASSQDSTSYRLQYF	TGTGCCAGCAGCCAAGATTCAACTAGCTATCGTCTCCAGTACTTC
TRBJ1-5	TRBV28	once	.	CASSLIWTLGPLEEYQPQHF	TGTGCCAGCAGTTTAATTTGGACGCTAGGACCCCTCGAGGAGTATCAGCCCCAGCATTTT
TRBJ1-6	TRBV19	.	.	CASSIHQGLNSPLHF	TGTGCCAGTAGTATACATCAGGGACTTAATTCACCCCTCCACTTT
TRBJ1-2	TRBV19	many	.	CATSRGRGYTF	TGTGCCACCAGCCGCGGGCGCGGCTACACCTTC
TRBJ2-1	TRBV19	few	.	CASSTQPRSSPYNEQFF	TGTGCCAGTAGTACCCAACCTAGGTCTTCCCCCTACAATGAGCAGTTCTTC
TRBJ2-7	TRBV11-2	.	.	CASSQTGYEQYF	TGTGCCAGCAGCCAAACAGGGTACGAGCAGTACTTC
TRBJ2-1	TRBV6-5	.	TRBD1	CASSHRGPRFNEQFF	TGTGCCAGCAGTCACAGGGGCCCACGGTTTAATGAGCAGTTCTTC
TRBJ2-3	TRBV2	.	.	CASTPGVLTDTQYF	TGTGCCAGCACCCCAGGGGTCTTAACAGATACGCAGTATTTT
TRBJ1-2	TRBV7-9	once	TRBD1	CASSSLLGQGGKTNYGYTF	TGTGCCAGCAGCTCCCTTCTCGGACAGGGAGGTAAAACTAACTATGGCTACACCTTC
TRBJ1-1	TRBV6-5	.	TRBD1	CASNYGQGANEAFF	TGTGCCAGCAATTACGGACAGGGGGCAAATGAGGCTTTCTTT
TRBJ2-5	TRBV9	.	TRBD2	CASSVGGVAGAEETQYF	TGTGCCAGCAGCGTAGGTGGGGTAGCGGGTGCTGAAGAGACCCAGTACTTC
TRBJ2-2	TRBV9	once	TRBD1	CASSVAPPGQGAGGAGELFF	TGTGCCAGCAGCGTAGCCCCTCCGGGACAGGGGGCCGGAGGTGCCGGGGAGCTGTTTTTT
TRBJ1-6	TRBV2	.	.	CASSPQGGLNSPLHF	TGTGCCAGCAGTCCCCAAGGAGGGTTGAATTCACCCCTCCACTTT
TRBJ2-3	TRBV7-9	once	TRBD2	CASSSRTSGERVDTQYF	TGTGCCAGCAGCTCTAGGACTAGCGGCGAGAGGGTAGATACGCAGTATTTT
TRBJ1-4	TRBV27	.	TRBD1	CASSLVTGGTWVEKLFF	TGTGCCAGCAGTTTAGTGACAGGGGGAACCTGGGTTGAAAAACTGTTTTTT
TRBJ2-3	TRBV6-6	few	.	CASSPHRLPAPTDTQYF	TGTGCCAGCAGTCCGCACCGTCTCCCGGCTCCCACAGATACGCAGTATTTT
TRBJ1-5	TRBV19	.	TRBD1	CASTRQGWNQPQHF	TGTGCCAGTACTCGACAGGGGTGGAATCAGCCCCAGCATTTT
TRBJ1-2	TRBV19	once	.	CASSTTSHGYTF	TGTGCCAGTAGTACCACATCTCATGGCTACACCTTC
TRBJ2-7	TRBV5-1	once	.	CASSPSGLDYEQYF	TGCGCCAGCAGCCCGAGTGGGCTAGACTACGAGCAGTACTTC
TRBJ2-7	TRBV29-1	.	.	CSVEVGIHSYEQYF	TGCAGCGTTGAAGTGGGGATTCACTCCTACGAGCAGTACTTC
TRBJ1-1	TRBV25-1	.	.	CASKAVGANTEAFF	TGTGCCAGCAAAGCGGTAGGGGCGAACACTGAAGCTTTCTTT
TRBJ1-3	TRBV18	.	.	CASSAGQTSSGNTIYF	TGTGCCAGCTCAGCCGGACAGACGAGCTCTGGAAACACCATATATTTT
TRBJ2-7	TRBV7-2	once	.	CASSLAWGQKPYEQYF	TGTGCCAGCAGCTTAGCGTGGGGGCAGAAACCCTACGAGCAGTACTTC
TRBJ1-6	TRBV19	.	TRBD1	CASRADRATNSPLHF	TGTGCCAGTAGGGCCGACAGGGCCACAAATTCACCCCTCCACTTT
TRBJ1-4	TRBV2	.	.	CASKPYGTLNEKLFF	TGTGCCAGCAAGCCGTACGGGACACTTAATGAAAAACTGTTTTTT
TRBJ1-1	TRBV5-4	.	.	CASSGEVNTEAFF	TGTGCCAGCAGTGGAGAGGTGAACACTGAAGCTTTCTTT
TRBJ1-6	TRBV28	.	.	CASSLSRGPNSPLHF	TGTGCCAGCAGTCTCTCCCGGGGCCCAAATTCACCCCTCCACTTT
TRBJ2-1	TRBV6-5	.	TRBD1	CASSYSGTGDLNEQFF	TGTGCCAGCAGTTACTCTGGGACAGGGGACCTCAATGAGCAGTTCTTC
TRBJ2-7	TRBV28	few	.	CASSKTGRASYEQYF	TGTGCCAGCAGTAAGACAGGGAGGGCCTCCTACGAGCAGTACTTC
TRBJ1-1	TRBV30	.	.	CAWSVRGTQLGEAFF	TGTGCCTGGAGTGTACGAGGGACGCAGCTTGGTGAAGCTTTCTTT
TRBJ2-2	TRBV11-2	.	.	CASSLGGGGAGELFF	TGTGCCAGCAGCCTAGGGGGCGGCGGGGCCGGGGAGCTGTTTTTT
TRBJ2-3	TRBV18	.	.	CASSLLSGDGTDTQYF	TGTGCCAGCTCGCTGCTCTCGGGAGACGGTACAGATACGCAGTATTTT
TRBJ1-3	TRBV10-1	.	TRBD1	CASSESGQSGNTIYF	TGCGCCAGCAGTGAGTCGGGACAGTCTGGAAACACCATATATTTT
TRBJ1-6	TRBV4-1	.	TRBD1	CASSHPDRGRNSPLHF	TGCGCCAGCAGCCACCCGGACAGGGGGCGCAATTCACCCCTCCACTTT
TRBJ1-5	TRBV4-1	.	.	CASSQVPDSGQPQHF	TGCGCCAGCAGCCAAGTACCTGACAGCGGGCAGCCCCAGCATTTT
TRBJ2-7	TRBV12-3/TRBV12-4	.	.	CASSFIGEQYF	TGTGCCAGCAGTTTCATTGGGGAGCAGTACTTC
TRBJ1-1	TRBV5-6	.	.	CASSLDAGGGTEAFF	TGTGCCAGCAGCTTGGATGCTGGGGGGGGCACTGAAGCTTTCTTT
TRBJ1-1	TRBV5-6	.	TRBD1	CASGQGADTEAFF	TGTGCCAGCGGACAGGGGGCTGACACTGAAGCTTTCTTT
TRBJ2-7	TRBV5-1	.	.	CASTTGEGYEQYF	TGCGCCAGCACTACAGGGGAGGGCTACGAGCAGTACTTC
TRBJ1-1	TRBV6-6	.	.	CASSYGPSEAFF	TGTGCCAGCAGTTATGGGCCCAGTGAAGCTTTCTTT
TRBJ1-2	TRBV6-5	.	.	CASRGRTANYGYTF	TGTGCCAGCAGAGGACGGACAGCTAACTATGGCTACACCTTC
TRBJ2-4	TRBV5-8	.	.	CASIDDRSRRIQYF	TGTGCCAGCATCGACGACAGATCGCGTCGAATTCAGTACTTC
TRBJ2-7	TRBV6-1	.	TRBD1	CASSEASGTGDEQYF	TGTGCCAGCAGTGAAGCCTCCGGGACAGGGGACGAGCAGTACTTC
TRBJ1-6	TRBV27	.	TRBD1	CASGPGDRGPNNSPLHF	TGTGCCAGCGGCCCCGGGGACAGGGGCCCGAATAATTCACCCCTCCACTTT
TRBJ1-1	TRBV5-4	.	.	CASSLGGFQNTEAFF	TGTGCCAGCAGCTTGGGGGGGTTCCAGAACACTGAAGCTTTCTTT